The clone carrying this T cell receptor beta chain was counted between two and nine times. The data stem from a study of T cells after yellow fever vaccination. TCRdb independently ran MiXCR on the 5' RACE reads; one entry per CDR3 protein. The data hold roughly 250,000 distinct CDR3 sequences, with under 15% observed a single time. The germline V gene encodes CDR1 MNHEY and CDR2 SVGEGT. The CDR3 spans 15 residues. Trimming at V came to 0 bases and at J to 4 bases, leaving 4 bases not matched to a gene. This TCR came from a man aged 25 to 40 who received the YFV17D yellow fever vaccine. The material was CD4+ T cells sorted from PBMCs, obtained 45 days after the yellow fever booster vaccination. The chain combines TRBV6-2 or TRBV6-3 with TRBJ2-7; 9 positions agree with TRBD2. The CDR3 here is CASSYSAGGAYEQYF. DNA for the CDR3: TGTGCCAGCAGTTACTCCGCGGGGGGGGCATACGAGCAGTACTTC.